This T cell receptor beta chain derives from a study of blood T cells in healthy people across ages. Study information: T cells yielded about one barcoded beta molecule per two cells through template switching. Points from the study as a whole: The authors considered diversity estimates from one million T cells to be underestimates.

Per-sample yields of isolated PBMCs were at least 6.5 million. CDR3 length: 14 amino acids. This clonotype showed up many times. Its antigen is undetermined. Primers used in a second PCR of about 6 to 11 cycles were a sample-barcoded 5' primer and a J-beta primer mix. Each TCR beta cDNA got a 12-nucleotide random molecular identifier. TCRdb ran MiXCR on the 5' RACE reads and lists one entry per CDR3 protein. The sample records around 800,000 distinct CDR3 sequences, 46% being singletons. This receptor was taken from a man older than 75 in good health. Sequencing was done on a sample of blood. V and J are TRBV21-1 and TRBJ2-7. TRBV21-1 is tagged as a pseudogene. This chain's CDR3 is CASSKGTLSYEQYF. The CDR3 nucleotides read TGTGCCAGCAGCAAAGGAACACTCTCCTACGAGCAGTACTTC.